The source of this T cell receptor beta chain is a study of T cell clones after liver transplantation. As for the study in general: Liver transplant recipients had immunosuppression withdrawal attempted within 2 years. Tolerance: complete withdrawal held at least one year, liver enzymes staying within twice normal. Without induction therapy, subjects received standard immunosuppression until 12-24 months post-transplant.

Sequencing used immunoSEQ multiplex PCR; TCRdb keeps in-frame clones, though not all of them. This sample yields over 45,000 clones, of which 65% to 80% are seen a single time; 7.5% to 10% belongs to the top ten. This specimen was CD4+ T cells from blood, taken around 4.5 years after liver transplant. This TCR came from a human patient who received a liver transplant. Some T cells may arise from the graft donor.

CDR3 sequence: CASSNDRSNEQFF. In nucleotides, the CDR3 is TGTGCCAGTAGTAACGACAGGTCCAATGAGCAGTTCTTC. The rearrangement joins TRBV19 to TRBJ2-1; D may be TRBD1 (6 bases). The V end was cut by 4 bases, the J end by 6 bases, with 10 bases between. There are 13 residues in the CDR3. From germline, CDR1 is LNHDA and CDR2 SQIVND (reference sequence).